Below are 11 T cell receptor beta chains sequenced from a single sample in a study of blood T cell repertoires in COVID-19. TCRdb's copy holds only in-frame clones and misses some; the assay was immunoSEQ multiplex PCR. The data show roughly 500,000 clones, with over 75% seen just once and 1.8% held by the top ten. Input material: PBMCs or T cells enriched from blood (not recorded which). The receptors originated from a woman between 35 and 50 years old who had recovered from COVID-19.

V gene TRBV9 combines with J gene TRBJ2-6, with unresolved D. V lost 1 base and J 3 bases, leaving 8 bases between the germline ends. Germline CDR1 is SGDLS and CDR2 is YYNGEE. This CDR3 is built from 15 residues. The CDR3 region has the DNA TGTGCCAGCAGCGTAAACGGTTTTGGGGCCAACGTCCTGACTTTC. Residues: CASSVNGFGANVLTF. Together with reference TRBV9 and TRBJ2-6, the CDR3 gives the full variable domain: DSGVTQTPKHLITATGQRVTLRCSPRSGDLSVYWYQQSLDQGLQFLIQYYNGEERAKGNILERFSAQQFPDLHSELNLSSLELGDSALYFCASSVNGFGANVLTFGAGSRLTVL.

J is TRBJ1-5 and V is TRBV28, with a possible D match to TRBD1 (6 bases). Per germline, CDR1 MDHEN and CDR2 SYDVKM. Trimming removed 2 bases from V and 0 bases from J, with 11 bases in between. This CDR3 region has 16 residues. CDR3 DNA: TGTGCCAGCAGTTTACAACAGGGACATAGCAATCAGCCCCAGCATTTT. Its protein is CASSLQQGHSNQPQHF. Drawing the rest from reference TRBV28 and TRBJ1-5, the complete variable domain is DVKVTQSSRYLVKRTGEKVFLECVQDMDHENMFWYRQDPGLGLRLIYFSYDVKMKEKGDIPEGYSVSREKKERFSLILESASTNQTSMYLCASSLQQGHSNQPQHFGDGTRLSIL.

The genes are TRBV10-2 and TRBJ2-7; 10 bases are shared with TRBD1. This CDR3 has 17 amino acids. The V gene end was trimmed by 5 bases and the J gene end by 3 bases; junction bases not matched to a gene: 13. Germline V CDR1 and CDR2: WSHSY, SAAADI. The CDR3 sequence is CASSLHWGGQGLYEQYF. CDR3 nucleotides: TGCGCCAGCAGTCTACACTGGGGGGGACAGGGGCTCTACGAGCAGTACTTC.

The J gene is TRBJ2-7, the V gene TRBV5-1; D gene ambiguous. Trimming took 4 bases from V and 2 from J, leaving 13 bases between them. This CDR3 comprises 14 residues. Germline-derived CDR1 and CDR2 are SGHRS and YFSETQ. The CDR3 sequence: CASSGTTVAYEQYF. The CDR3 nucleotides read TGCGCCAGCAGCGGAACTACTGTCGCCTACGAGCAGTACTTC.

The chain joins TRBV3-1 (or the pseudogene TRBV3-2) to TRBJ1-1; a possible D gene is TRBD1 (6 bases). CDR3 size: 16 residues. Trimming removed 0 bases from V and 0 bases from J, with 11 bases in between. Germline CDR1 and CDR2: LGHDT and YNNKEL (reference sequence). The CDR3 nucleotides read TGTGCCAGCAGCCAAGATGGGGGGGGCATGAACACTGAAGCTTTCTTT. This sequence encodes CASSQDGGGMNTEAFF.

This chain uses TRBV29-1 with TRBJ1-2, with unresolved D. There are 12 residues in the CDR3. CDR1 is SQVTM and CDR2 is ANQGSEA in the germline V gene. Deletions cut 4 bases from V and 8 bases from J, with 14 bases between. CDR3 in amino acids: CSVVFPISGYTF. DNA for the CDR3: TGCAGCGTTGTATTTCCTATTAGCGGCTACACCTTC.

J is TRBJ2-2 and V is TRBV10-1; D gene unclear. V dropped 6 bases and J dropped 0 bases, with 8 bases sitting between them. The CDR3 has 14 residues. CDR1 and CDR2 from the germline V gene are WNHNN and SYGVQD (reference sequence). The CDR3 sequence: CASRKLANTGELFF. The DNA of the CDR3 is TGCGCCAGCAGGAAGCTAGCGAACACCGGGGAGCTGTTTTTT.

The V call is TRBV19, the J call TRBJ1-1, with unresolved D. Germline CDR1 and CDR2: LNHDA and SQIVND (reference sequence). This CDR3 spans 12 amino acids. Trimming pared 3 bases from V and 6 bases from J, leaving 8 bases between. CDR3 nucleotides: TGTGCCAGTAGTATGTCGTTCCCTGAAGCTTTCTTT. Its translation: CASSMSFPEAFF.

The CDR3 DNA reads TGTGCCACCAGCATGCTTGGAGGTGGGACTGAAGCTTTCTTT. Translated: CATSMLGGGTEAFF. The rearrangement links TRBV27 to TRBJ1-1; unclear D gene. Germline CDR1 is MNHEY and CDR2 is SMNVEV (reference sequence). V gave up 10 bases and J gave up 5 bases, with 20 bases separating them. The CDR3 extends over 14 amino acids.

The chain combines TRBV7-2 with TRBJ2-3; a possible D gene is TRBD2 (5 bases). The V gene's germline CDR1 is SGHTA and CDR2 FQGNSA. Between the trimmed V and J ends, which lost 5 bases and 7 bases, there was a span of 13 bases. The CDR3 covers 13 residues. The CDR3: CASSPRPGYTQYF. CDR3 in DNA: TGTGCCAGCAGCCCGCGTCCGGGGTATACGCAGTATTTT.

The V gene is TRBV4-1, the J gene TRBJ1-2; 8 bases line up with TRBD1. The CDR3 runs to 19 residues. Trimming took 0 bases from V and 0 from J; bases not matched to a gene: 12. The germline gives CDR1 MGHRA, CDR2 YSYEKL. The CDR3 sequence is CASSQDGPGQGSPNYGYTF. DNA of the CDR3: TGCGCCAGCAGCCAAGATGGCCCCGGACAGGGCAGCCCTAACTATGGCTACACCTTC.